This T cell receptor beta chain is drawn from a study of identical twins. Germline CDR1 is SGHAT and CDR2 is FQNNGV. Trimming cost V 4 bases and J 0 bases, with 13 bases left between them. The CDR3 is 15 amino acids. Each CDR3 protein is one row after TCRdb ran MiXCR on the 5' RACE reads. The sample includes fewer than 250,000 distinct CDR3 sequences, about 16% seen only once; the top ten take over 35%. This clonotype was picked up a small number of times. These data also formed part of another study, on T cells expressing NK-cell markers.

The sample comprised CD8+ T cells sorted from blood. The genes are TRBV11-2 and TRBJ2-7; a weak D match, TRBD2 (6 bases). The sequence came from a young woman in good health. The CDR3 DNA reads TGTGCCAGCAGCTCCGGAGCGGGTTTCTCCTACGAGCAGTACTTC. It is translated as CASSSGAGFSYEQYF.